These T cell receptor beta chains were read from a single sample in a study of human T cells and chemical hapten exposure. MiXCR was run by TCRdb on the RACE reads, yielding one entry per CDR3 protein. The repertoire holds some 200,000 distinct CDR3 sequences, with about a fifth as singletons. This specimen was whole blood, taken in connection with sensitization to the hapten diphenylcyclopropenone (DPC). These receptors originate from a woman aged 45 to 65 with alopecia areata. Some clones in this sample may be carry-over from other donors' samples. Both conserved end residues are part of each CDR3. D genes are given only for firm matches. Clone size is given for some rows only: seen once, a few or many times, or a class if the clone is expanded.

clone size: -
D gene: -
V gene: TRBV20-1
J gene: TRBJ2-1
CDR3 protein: CSARSPSYNEQFF
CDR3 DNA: TGCAGTGCTAGAAGCCCATCCTACAATGAGCAGTTCTTC

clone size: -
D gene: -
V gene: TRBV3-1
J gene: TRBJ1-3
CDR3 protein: CASSQDSSGNTIYF
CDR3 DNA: TGTGCCAGCAGCCAAGATAGCTCTGGAAACACCATATATTTT

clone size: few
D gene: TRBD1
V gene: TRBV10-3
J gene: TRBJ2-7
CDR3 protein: CAISEEGTGVYEQYF
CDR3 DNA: TGTGCCATCAGTGAGGAGGGGACAGGGGTCTACGAGCAGTACTTC

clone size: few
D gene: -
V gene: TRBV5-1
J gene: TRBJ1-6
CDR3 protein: CASSLEGGLAGSSPLHF
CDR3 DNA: TGCGCCAGCAGCTTGGAGGGGGGCTTGGCGGGGAGCTCACCCCTCCACTTT

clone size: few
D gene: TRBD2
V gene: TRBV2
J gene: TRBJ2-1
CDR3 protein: CATPSGRDYNEQFF
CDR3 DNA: TGTGCCACCCCTAGCGGGAGGGATTACAATGAGCAGTTCTTC

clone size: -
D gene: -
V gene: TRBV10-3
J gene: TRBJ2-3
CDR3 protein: CAISNGLVTSTDTQYF
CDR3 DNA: TGTGCCATCAGTAACGGACTTGTCACTAGCACAGATACGCAGTATTTT

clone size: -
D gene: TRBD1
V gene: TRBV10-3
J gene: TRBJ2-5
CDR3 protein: CAISDQPGGQETQYF
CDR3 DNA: TGTGCCATCAGTGATCAACCAGGGGGCCAAGAGACCCAGTACTTC

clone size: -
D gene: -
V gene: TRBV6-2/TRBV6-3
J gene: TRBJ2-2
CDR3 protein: CASSYPPPRTANTGELFF
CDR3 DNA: TGTGCCAGCAGTTACCCCCCCCCGAGGACAGCGAACACCGGGGAGCTGTTTTTT

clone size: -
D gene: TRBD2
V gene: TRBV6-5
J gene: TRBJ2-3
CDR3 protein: CASRLLAGALTDTQYF
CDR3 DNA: TGTGCCAGCAGACTCCTAGCGGGAGCCCTCACAGATACGCAGTATTTT

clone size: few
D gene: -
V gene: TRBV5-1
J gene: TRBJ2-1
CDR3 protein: CASSLVAGRTDEQFF
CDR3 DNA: TGCGCCAGCAGCTTGGTGGCGGGGAGAACGGATGAGCAGTTCTTC

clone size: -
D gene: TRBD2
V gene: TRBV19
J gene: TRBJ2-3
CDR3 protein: CASRGPGLATTDTQYF
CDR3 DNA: TGTGCCAGTAGGGGCCCGGGACTAGCGACCACAGATACGCAGTATTTT

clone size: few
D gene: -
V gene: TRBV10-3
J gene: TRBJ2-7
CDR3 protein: CAISEERSSYEQYF
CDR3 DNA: TGTGCCATCAGTGAGGAGCGGAGCTCCTACGAGCAGTACTTC

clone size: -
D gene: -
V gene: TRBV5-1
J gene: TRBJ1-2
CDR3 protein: CASSLGQPNYGYTF
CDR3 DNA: TGCGCCAGCAGCTTGGGACAGCCTAACTATGGCTACACCTTC

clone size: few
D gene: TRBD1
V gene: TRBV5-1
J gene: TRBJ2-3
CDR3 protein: CASSLDGDSYTDTQYF
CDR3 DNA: TGCGCCAGCAGCTTGGATGGGGACAGCTACACAGATACGCAGTATTTT

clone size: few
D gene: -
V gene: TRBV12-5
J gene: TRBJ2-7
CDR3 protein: CASGLGQVEQYF
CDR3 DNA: TGTGCTAGTGGTTTGGGACAGGTTGAGCAGTACTTC

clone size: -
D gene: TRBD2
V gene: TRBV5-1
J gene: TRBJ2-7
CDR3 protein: CASSLGGTSNEQYF
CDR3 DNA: TGCGCCAGCAGCTTGGGCGGGACTAGCAACGAGCAGTACTTC

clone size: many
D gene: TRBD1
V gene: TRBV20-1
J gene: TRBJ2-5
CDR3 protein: CSAPPGGQETQYF
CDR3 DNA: TGCAGTGCTCCCCCAGGGGGCCAAGAGACCCAGTACTTC

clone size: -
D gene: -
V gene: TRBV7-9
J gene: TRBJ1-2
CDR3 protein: CASSYAGGALNYGYTF
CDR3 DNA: TGTGCCAGCAGCTACGCTGGAGGAGCCCTAAACTATGGCTACACCTTC

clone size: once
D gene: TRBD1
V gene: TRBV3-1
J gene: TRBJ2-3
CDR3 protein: CASSQRDRPTDTQYF
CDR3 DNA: TGTGCCAGCAGCCAAAGGGACAGGCCCACAGATACGCAGTATTTT

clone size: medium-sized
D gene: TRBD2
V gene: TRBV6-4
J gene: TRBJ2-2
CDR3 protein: CASSDSSGSTGELFF
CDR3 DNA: TGTGCCAGCAGTGACTCTAGCGGGAGCACCGGGGAGCTGTTTTTT

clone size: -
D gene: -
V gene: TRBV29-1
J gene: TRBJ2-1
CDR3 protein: CSVLTGSYNEQFF
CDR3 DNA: TGCAGCGTCCTGACGGGGTCCTACAATGAGCAGTTCTTC

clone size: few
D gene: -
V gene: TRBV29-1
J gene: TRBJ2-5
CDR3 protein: CSVVGAGFETQYF
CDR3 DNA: TGCAGCGTTGTCGGGGCGGGATTCGAGACCCAGTACTTC

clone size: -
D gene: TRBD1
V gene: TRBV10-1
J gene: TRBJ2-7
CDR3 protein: CASSDFQDRSYEQYF
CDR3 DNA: TGCGCCAGCAGTGATTTCCAGGACAGGTCCTACGAGCAGTACTTC

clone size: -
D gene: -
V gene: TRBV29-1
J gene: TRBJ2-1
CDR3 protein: CSEATRDYNEQFF
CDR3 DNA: TGCAGCGAGGCAACCAGGGACTACAATGAGCAGTTCTTC

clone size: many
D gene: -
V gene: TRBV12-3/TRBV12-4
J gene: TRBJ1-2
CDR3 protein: CASSLQGGYGYTF
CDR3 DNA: TGTGCCAGCAGTTTACAAGGGGGCTATGGCTACACCTTC

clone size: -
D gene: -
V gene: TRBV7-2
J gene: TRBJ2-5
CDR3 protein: CASSLAGTETQYF
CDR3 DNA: TGTGCCAGCAGCTTAGCGGGGACAGAGACCCAGTACTTC

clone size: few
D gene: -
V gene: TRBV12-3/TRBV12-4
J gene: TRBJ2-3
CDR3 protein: CASIQSSDTQYF
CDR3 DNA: TGTGCCAGCATCCAGAGTTCAGATACGCAGTATTTT

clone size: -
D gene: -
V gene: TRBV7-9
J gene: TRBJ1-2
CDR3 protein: CASSFPTVYGYTF
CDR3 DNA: TGTGCCAGCAGCTTCCCGACAGTCTATGGCTACACCTTC

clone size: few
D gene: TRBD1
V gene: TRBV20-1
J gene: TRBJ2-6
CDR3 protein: CSAVDTGVGGANVLTF
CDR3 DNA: TGCAGTGCTGTCGACACAGGGGTCGGTGGGGCCAACGTCCTGACTTTC

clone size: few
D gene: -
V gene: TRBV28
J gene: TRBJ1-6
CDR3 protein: CASARLPYNSPLHF
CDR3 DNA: TGTGCCAGCGCTCGATTACCCTATAATTCACCCCTCCACTTT

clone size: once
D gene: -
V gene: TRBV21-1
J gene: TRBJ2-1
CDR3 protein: CASSSGRLEQFF
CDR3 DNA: TGTGCCAGCAGCAGCGGGCGTTTGGAGCAGTTCTTC

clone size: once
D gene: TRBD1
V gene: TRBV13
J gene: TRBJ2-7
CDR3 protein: CASSPTDRGPGEQYF
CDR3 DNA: TGTGCCAGCAGCCCAACCGACAGGGGGCCCGGCGAGCAGTACTTC

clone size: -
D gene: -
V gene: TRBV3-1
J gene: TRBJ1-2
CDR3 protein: CASSQQRTGDYGYTF
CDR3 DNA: TGTGCCAGCAGCCAACAGCGGACGGGAGACTATGGCTACACCTTC

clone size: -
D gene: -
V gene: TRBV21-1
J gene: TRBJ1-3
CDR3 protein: CASSLRKSPTGVDSGNTIYF
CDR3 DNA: TGTGCCAGCAGTCTTAGAAAGTCTCCGACAGGGGTGGATTCTGGAAACACCATATATTTT

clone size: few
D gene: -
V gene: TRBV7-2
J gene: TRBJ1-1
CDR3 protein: CASSRSGGATEAFF
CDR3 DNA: TGTGCCAGCAGCCGGAGTGGGGGCGCGACTGAAGCTTTCTTT

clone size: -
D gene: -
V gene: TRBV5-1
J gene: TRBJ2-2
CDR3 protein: CASSFEGANTGELFF
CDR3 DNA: TGCGCCAGCAGCTTCGAAGGAGCGAACACCGGGGAGCTGTTTTTT

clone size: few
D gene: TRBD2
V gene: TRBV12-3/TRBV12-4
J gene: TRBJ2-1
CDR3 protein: CASSPGLAGLGEQFF
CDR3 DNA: TGTGCCAGCAGTCCGGGACTAGCGGGGCTAGGGGAGCAGTTCTTC

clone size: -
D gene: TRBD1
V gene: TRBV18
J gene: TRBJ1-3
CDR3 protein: CASSPRRDSSGNTIYF
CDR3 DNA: TGTGCCAGCTCACCGCGACGGGACAGCTCTGGAAACACCATATATTTT

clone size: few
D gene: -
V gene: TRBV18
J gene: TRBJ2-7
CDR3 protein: CASSPRSYEQYF
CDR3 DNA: TGTGCCAGCTCACCACGCTCCTACGAGCAGTACTTC

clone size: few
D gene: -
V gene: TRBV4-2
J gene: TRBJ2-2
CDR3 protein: CASSQDSQIGGELFF
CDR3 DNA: TGTGCCAGCAGCCAAGACAGTCAAATAGGCGGGGAGCTGTTTTTT

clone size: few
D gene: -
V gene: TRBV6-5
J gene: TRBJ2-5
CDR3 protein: CASKTAGTQETQYF
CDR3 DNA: TGTGCCAGCAAGACGGCCGGGACCCAAGAGACCCAGTACTTC

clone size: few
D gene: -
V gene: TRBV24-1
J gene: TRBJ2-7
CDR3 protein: CATRGVSYEQYF
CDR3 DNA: TGTGCCACCAGAGGGGTCTCCTACGAGCAGTACTTC

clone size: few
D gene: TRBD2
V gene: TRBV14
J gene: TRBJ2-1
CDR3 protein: CASSQPSGSSYNEQFF
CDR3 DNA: TGTGCCAGCAGCCAACCTAGCGGGAGCTCCTACAATGAGCAGTTCTTC

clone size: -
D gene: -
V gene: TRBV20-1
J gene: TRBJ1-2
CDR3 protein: CSARDRGGANYGYTF
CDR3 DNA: TGCAGTGCTAGAGATCGGGGAGGGGCTAACTATGGCTACACCTTC

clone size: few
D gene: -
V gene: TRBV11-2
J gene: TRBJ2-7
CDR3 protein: CASSLRIRSEQYF
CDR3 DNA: TGTGCCAGCAGCTTAAGGATTCGTAGCGAGCAGTACTTC

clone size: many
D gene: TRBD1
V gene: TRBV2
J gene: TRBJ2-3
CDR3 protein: CASSEDDRASTDTQYF
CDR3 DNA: TGTGCCAGCAGTGAAGATGACAGGGCTAGCACAGATACGCAGTATTTT

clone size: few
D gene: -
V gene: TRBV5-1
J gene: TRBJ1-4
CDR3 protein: CASSLDGATNEKLFF
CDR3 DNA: TGCGCCAGCAGCTTGGACGGCGCAACTAATGAAAAACTGTTTTTT

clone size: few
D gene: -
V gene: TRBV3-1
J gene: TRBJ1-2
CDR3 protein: CASSQGVNNYGYTF
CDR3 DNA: TGTGCCAGCAGCCAAGGGGTGAATAACTATGGCTACACCTTC

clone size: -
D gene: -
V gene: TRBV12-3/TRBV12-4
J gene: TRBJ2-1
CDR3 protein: CASSFFRGYNEQFF
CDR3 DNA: TGTGCCAGCAGTTTCTTCCGGGGCTACAATGAGCAGTTCTTC

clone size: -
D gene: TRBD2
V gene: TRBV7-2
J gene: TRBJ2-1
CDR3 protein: CASSFSGGSYNEQFF
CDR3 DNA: TGTGCCAGCAGCTTTAGCGGGGGCTCCTACAATGAGCAGTTCTTC

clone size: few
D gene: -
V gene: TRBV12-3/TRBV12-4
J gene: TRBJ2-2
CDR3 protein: CASSFIGSTGELFF
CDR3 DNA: TGTGCCAGCAGTTTCATAGGGAGCACCGGGGAGCTGTTTTTT

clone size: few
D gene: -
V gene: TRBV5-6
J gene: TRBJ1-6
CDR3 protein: CASSFGPGDSPLHF
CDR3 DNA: TGTGCCAGCAGCTTTGGCCCGGGGGATTCACCCCTCCACTTT

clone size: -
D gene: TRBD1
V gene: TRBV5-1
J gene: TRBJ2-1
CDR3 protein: CASSFGTAYNEQFF
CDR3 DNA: TGCGCCAGCAGCTTCGGGACAGCCTACAATGAGCAGTTCTTC

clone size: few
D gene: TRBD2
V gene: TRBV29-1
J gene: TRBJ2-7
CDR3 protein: CSVVYLADWEQYF
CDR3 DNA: TGCAGCGTTGTTTACCTAGCGGACTGGGAGCAGTACTTC